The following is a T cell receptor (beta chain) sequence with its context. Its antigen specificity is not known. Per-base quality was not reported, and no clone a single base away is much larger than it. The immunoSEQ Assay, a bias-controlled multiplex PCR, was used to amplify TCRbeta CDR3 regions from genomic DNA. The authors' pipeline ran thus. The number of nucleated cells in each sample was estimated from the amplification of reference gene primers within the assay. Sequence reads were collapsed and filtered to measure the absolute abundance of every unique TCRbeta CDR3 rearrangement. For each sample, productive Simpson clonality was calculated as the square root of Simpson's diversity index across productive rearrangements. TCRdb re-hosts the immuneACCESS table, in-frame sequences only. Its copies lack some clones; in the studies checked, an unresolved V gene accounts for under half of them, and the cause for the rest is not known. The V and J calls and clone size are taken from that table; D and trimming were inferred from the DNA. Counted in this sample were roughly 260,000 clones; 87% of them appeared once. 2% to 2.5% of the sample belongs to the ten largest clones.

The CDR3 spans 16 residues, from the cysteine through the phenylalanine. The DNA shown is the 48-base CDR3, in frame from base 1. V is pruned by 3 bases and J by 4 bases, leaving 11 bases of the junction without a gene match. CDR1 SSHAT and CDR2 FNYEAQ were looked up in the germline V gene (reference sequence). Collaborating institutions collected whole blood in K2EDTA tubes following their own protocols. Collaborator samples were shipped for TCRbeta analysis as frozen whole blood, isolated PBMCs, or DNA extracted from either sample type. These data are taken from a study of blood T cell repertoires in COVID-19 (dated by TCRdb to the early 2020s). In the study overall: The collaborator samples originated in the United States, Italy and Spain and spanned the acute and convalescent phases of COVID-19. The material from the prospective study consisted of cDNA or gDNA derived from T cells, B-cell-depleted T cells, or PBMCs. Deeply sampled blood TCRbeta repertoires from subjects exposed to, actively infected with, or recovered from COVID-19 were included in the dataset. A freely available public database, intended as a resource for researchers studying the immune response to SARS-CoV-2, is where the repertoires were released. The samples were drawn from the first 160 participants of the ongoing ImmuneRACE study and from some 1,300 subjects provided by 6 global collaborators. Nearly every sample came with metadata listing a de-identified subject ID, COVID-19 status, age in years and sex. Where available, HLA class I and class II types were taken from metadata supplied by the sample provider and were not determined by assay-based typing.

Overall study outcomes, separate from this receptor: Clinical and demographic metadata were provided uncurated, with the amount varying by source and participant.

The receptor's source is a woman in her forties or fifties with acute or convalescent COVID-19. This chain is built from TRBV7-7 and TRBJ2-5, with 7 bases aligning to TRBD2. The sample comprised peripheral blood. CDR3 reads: CASSFPAGVGGETQYF. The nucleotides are TGTGCCAGCAGCTTCCCGGCGGGGGTGGGGGGAGAGACCCAGTACTTC.